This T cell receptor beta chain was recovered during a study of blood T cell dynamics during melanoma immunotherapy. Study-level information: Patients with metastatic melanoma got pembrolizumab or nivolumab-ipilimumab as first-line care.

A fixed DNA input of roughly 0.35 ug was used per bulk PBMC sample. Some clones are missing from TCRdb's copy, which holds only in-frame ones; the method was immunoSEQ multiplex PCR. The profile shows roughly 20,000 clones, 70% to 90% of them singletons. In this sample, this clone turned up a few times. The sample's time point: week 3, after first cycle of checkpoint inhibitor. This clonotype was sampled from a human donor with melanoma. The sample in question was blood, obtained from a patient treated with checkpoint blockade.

The CDR3: CASSATGGGGETQYF. The CDR3 DNA reads TGTGCCAGCAGTGCGACAGGGGGTGGAGGAGAGACCCAGTACTTC. This chain links TRBV27 with TRBJ2-5; 9 bases are a match to TRBD1. The CDR3 totals 15 residues. Trimming cost V 5 bases and J 4 bases; bases outside gene matches: 8. Germline CDR1 reads MNHEY; CDR2 reads SMNVEV (reference sequence).